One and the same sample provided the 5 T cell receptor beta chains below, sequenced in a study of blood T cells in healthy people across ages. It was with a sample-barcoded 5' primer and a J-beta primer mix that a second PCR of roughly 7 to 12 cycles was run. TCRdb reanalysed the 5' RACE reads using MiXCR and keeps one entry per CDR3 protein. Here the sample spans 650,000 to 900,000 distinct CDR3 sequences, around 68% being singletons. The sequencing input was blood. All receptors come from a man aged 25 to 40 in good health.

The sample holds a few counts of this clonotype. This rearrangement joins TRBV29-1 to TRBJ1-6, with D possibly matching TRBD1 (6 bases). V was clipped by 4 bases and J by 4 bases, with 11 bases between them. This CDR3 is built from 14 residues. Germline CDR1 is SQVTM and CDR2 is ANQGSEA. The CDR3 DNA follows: TGCAGCGTTGCTTCGGACAGATATAATTCACCCCTCCACTTT. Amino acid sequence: CSVASDRYNSPLHF.

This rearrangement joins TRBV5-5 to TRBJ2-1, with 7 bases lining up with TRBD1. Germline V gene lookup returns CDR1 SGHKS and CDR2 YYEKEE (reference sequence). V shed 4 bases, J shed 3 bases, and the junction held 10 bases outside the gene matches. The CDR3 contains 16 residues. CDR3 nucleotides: TGTGCCAGCAGCGACGCTACAGGGGTCGGCTACAATGAGCAGTTCTTC. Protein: CASSDATGVGYNEQFF.

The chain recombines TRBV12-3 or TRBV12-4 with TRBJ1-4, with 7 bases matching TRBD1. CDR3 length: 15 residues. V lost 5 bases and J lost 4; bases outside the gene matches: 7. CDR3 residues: CASSRDGTVNEKLFF. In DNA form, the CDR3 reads TGTGCCAGCAGTAGAGACGGGACAGTTAATGAAAAACTGTTTTTT.

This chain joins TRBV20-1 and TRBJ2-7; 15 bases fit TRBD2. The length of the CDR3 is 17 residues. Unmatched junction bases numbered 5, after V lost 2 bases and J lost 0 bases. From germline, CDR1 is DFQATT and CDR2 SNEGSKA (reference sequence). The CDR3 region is CSARRTSGGGFSYEQYF. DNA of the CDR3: TGCAGTGCTAGAAGGACTAGCGGGGGGGGGTTCTCCTACGAGCAGTACTTC.

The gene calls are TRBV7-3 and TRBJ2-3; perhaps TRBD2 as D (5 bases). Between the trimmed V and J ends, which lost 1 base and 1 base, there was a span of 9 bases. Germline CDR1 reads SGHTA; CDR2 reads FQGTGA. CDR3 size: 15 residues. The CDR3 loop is CASSLIRGGTDTQYF. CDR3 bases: TGTGCCAGCAGCTTAATACGGGGAGGCACAGATACGCAGTATTTT. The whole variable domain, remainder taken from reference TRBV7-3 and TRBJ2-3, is GAGVSQTPSNKVTEKGKYVELRCDPISGHTALYWYRQSLGQGPEFLIYFQGTGAADDSGLPNDRFFAVRPEGSVSTLKIQRTERGDSAVYLCASSLIRGGTDTQYFGPGTRLTVL.